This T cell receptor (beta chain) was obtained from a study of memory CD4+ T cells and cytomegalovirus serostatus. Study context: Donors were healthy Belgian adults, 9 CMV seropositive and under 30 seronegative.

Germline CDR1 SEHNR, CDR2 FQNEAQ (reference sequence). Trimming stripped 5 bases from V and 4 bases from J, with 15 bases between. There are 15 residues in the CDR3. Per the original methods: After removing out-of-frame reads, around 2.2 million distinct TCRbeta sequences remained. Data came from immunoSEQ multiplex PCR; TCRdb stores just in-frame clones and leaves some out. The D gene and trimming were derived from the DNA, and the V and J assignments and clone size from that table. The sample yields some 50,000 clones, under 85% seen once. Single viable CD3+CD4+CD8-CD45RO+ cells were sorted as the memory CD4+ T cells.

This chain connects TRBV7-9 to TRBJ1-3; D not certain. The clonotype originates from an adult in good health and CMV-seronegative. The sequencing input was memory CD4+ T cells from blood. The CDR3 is CASSPKLRLGNTIYF. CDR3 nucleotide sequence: TGTGCCAGCAGCCCAAAGCTACGATTGGGAAACACCATATATTTT.